This T cell receptor (beta chain) is from a study of T cells in Graves' hyperthyroidism and ophthalmopathy. Study-level findings and limits: Model output signaled ophthalmopathy a median approximately 6 months ahead of onset. Most expanded thyroid clonotypes above 0.001 recurred in blood.

CDR3 length equals 14 residues. J was trimmed by 14 bases and V by 0 bases; bases with no gene match: 9. Looked up from germline, CDR1 is SGHTA and CDR2 is FQGTGA. Note on this clonotype: The antigen remains undetermined.

It was RNA transcripts that yielded the amplified TCR beta CDR3 regions. In the first-round RT-PCR of the TCR CDR3, the HTBI primer set was used. Each CDR3 protein gets one entry after TCRdb re-called the multiplex PCR reads with MiXCR. The data hold around 350,000 distinct CDR3 sequences, with roughly 25% observed a single time. No progression to ophthalmopathy during 18 months of follow-up defined stable disease. This clonotype originated in a man aged 50 or older with Graves' hyperthyroidism. The chain links TRBV7-3 to TRBJ2-5; 10 bases are a match to TRBD2. The sample was blood. CDR3 region: CASSLTFTSGVKYF. The CDR3 region has the DNA TGTGCCAGCAGCTTAACGTTTACTAGCGGGGTGAAATACTTC.